This T cell receptor (beta chain) was identified during a study of a mutant IDH1 vaccine in newly diagnosed glioma. Germline V gives CDR1 ENHRY, CDR2 SYGVKD. V lost 4 bases, J lost 10 bases, and 4 bases stayed unmatched. The CDR3 totals 13 residues. As concerns this clone: Its target is unknown.

This sample's time point: week 47, end of study. In the vaccine, a single dose held 300 ug of the mutant IDH1 20-mer peptide, along with topical imiquimod. Assay: immunoSEQ multiplex PCR; the TCRdb copy retains only in-frame clones and omits some. The sample contains 10,000 to 14,000 clones, about four fifths of which appear only once. The receptor's source is a young man with glioma. The source material was PBMCs, sampled from a glioma patient whose treatment included an IDH1 peptide vaccine. The genes are TRBV10-3 and TRBJ2-1; 10 nucleotides match TRBD2. The CDR3 coding sequence is TGTGCCATCAGTGGGGCTAGCGGGAGCGAGCAGTTCTTC. Translation: CAISGASGSEQFF.